The rows below give T cell receptor beta chains drawn from one sample of a study of cytomegalovirus exposure and HLA in healthy donors. Profiled with immunoSEQ multiplex PCR; TCRdb holds only in-frame clones, not every one. This table lists tens of thousands of clones. Sequenced: PBMCs. The source is a man between 18 and 29 years old in good health and CMV-seropositive. Both conserved end residues are part of each CDR3. Fields, in order: J gene, D gene, V gene, CDR3 DNA, CDR3 protein. A D gene is named only where the DNA matches it firmly.

>TRBJ2-7|TRBD1|TRBV5-6
TGTGCCAGCAGCTTTTCAGGGGGAGCCTACGAGCAGTACTTC
CASSFSGGAYEQYF
>TRBJ1-1|TRBD1|TRBV7-8
TGTGCCAGCACTCGACAGGGGGCACTGAACACTGAAGCTTTCTTT
CASTRQGALNTEAFF
>TRBJ1-2|TRBD1|TRBV5-8
TGTGCCAGCAGCTCTAGGGACAGTGAGGACTATGGCTACACCTTC
CASSSRDSEDYGYTF
>TRBJ2-5|-|TRBV28
TGTGCCAGCAGTTTAATCCGACAGATGGAGACCCAGTACTTC
CASSLIRQMETQYF
>TRBJ1-3|TRBD1|TRBV29-1
TGCAGCGTATCCGTTTCAACGGGACAGGGTGGTCCCACCATATATTTT
CSVSVSTGQGGPTIYF
>TRBJ2-1|TRBD2|TRBV9
TGTGCCAGCAGCTCCGCGGGAGGCTACAATGAGCAGTTCTTC
CASSSAGGYNEQFF
>TRBJ1-5|TRBD1|TRBV19
TGTGCCAGTAGTATAGGAACAGGGGCGATAGGACAGCCCCAGCATTTT
CASSIGTGAIGQPQHF
>TRBJ1-2|-|TRBV19
TGTGCCAGTAGTACGCCGTGGGGGCAAGGCTACACCTTC
CASSTPWGQGYTF
>TRBJ2-7|-|TRBV28
TGTGCCAGCAGTTTTTCCTTCGGAGGTCCGCACTACGAGCAGTACTTC
CASSFSFGGPHYEQYF
>TRBJ2-1|TRBD1|TRBV11-2
TGTGCCAGCAGCTCCCGGACAGGGGGGGGAGAAGAGCAGTTCTTC
CASSSRTGGGEEQFF
>TRBJ1-1|-|TRBV6-5
TGTGCCAGCAGTTACTTCGGGGGTACTGAAGCTTTCTTT
CASSYFGGTEAFF
>TRBJ1-2|TRBD1|TRBV27
TGTGCCAGCAGTTCCTACCCTGGGACAGTCTATGGCTACACCTTC
CASSSYPGTVYGYTF
>TRBJ2-7|-|TRBV4-2
TGTGCCAGCAGCCAAGTGGGCGGGTGGGGAGACGAGCAGTACTTC
CASSQVGGWGDEQYF
>TRBJ1-2|-|TRBV5-8
TGTGCCAGCAGCTTGGCCTGGTCAGATAACTATGGCTACACCTTC
CASSLAWSDNYGYTF
>TRBJ2-1|TRBD1|TRBV2
TGTGCCAGCACTAGGTACAGACAGGGGAACAATGAGCAGTTCTTC
CASTRYRQGNNEQFF
>TRBJ1-3|-|TRBV4-2
TGTGCCAGCAGCCAATCTTACAGGAAATCTGGTGGAAACACCATATATTTT
CASSQSYRKSGGNTIYF
>TRBJ1-2|-|TRBV7-3
TGTGCCAGCAGCCTCGACAGGAGGAATGGCTACACCTTC
CASSLDRRNGYTF
>TRBJ1-1|-|TRBV6-1
TGTGCCAGCAGTACCACAGGGCGTAAGACTGAAGCTTTCTTT
CASSTTGRKTEAFF
>TRBJ2-1|-|TRBV5-6
TGTGCCAGCAGCCCAAGACGGACAACCAATGAGCAGTTCTTC
CASSPRRTTNEQFF
>TRBJ2-1|-|TRBV7-9
TGTGCCAGCAGCTTAGGTCAGGAGGTCAATGAGCAGTTCTTC
CASSLGQEVNEQFF
>TRBJ1-1|TRBD1|TRBV4-1
TGCGCCAGCAGCTTTGGACAGGGGGGAGGTGTCACTGAAGCTTTCTTT
CASSFGQGGGVTEAFF
>TRBJ1-3|TRBD1|TRBV28
TGTGCCAGCAGTTTATCTTCCCGGGACAGCCGCTCTGGAAACACCATATATTTT
CASSLSSRDSRSGNTIYF
>TRBJ1-1|TRBD1|TRBV7-9
TGTGCCAGCAGCTTCGACAGGGACACTGAAGCTTTCTTT
CASSFDRDTEAFF
>TRBJ2-1|TRBD2|TRBV5-1
TGCGCCAGCAGCTTGGGGCTAGCGGCGGGCAGCTACAATGAGCAGTTCTTC
CASSLGLAAGSYNEQFF
>TRBJ2-7|-|TRBV4-1
TGCGCCAGCAGCCAAGAAAGTCTGAGACAGCCGATCTACGAGCAGTACTTC
CASSQESLRQPIYEQYF
>TRBJ1-1|TRBD1|TRBV6-5
TGTGCCAGCAGTTGGACAGGGGGCTTTATGAACACTGAAGCTTTCTTT
CASSWTGGFMNTEAFF
>TRBJ1-1|-|TRBV28
TGTGCCAGCAGTTTAACGGGGGGGTGGCGGTCGAACACTGAAGCTTTCTTT
CASSLTGGWRSNTEAFF
>TRBJ2-2|-|TRBV6-1
TGTGCCAGCAGTGAAAGTCTGGCAGAGAACACCGGGGAGCTGTTTTTT
CASSESLAENTGELFF
>TRBJ2-7|TRBD1|TRBV7-9
TGTGCCAGCAGCCATTCCGGACAGGGCTACGAGCAGTACTTC
CASSHSGQGYEQYF
>TRBJ2-1|-|TRBV14
TGTGCCAGCAGCCTCTTCGGGGTCGCTGGCAATGAGCAGTTCTTC
CASSLFGVAGNEQFF
>TRBJ2-7|-|TRBV7-6
TGTGCCAGCAGCTTCCGCCGGGACTACGAGCAGTACTTC
CASSFRRDYEQYF
>TRBJ2-7|-|TRBV7-2
TGTGCCAGCAGCTTAGCGGGCAGGGGCCACGAGCAGTACTTC
CASSLAGRGHEQYF
>TRBJ2-3|-|TRBV6-1
TGTGCCAGCAGTCTAGGACTCCTGAGCACAGATACGCAGTATTTT
CASSLGLLSTDTQYF
>TRBJ1-3|-|TRBV6-4
TGTGCCAGCAGCCCCGGGGGAGGAAACACCATATATTTT
CASSPGGGNTIYF
>TRBJ2-3|-|TRBV9
TGTGCCAGCCAGCGAGGGGGGGTCTCCCGAGCGCAGTATTTT
CASQRGGVSRAQYF
>TRBJ2-5|-|TRBV9
TGTGCCAGCAGTCGCCTAGGGGGGGCCGGACAAGAGACCCAGTACTTC
CASSRLGGAGQETQYF
>TRBJ2-1|TRBD2|TRBV9
TGTGCCAGCAGCCCCCGTCCTAGCGGGGGATCTGAGCAGTTCTTC
CASSPRPSGGSEQFF
>TRBJ1-2|TRBD1|TRBV28
TGTGCCAGCAGTCTCGAGACAGGGTGGAATGGCTACACCTTC
CASSLETGWNGYTF
>TRBJ2-7|-|TRBV19
TGTGCCAGTCTGGGTAGCGACTCCTACGAGCAGTACTTC
CASLGSDSYEQYF
>TRBJ2-4|-|TRBV11-2
TGTGCCAGCAGCTTAGCAGGAGCCAAAAACATTCAGTACTTC
CASSLAGAKNIQYF
>TRBJ1-1|-|TRBV2
TGTGCCAGCAGTGGGAGCAGGGCCCGGACTGAAGCTTTCTTT
CASSGSRARTEAFF
>TRBJ2-2|-|TRBV6-5
TGTGCCAGCAGTTACTCTAGCGGCACCGGGGAGCTGTTTTTT
CASSYSSGTGELFF
>TRBJ1-1|-|TRBV18
TGTGCCAGCTCAGCGACCCTAGGGGACACTGAAGCTTTCTTT
CASSATLGDTEAFF
>TRBJ2-6|TRBD1|TRBV4-1
TGCGCCAGCAGCCAAGATGGCGGGACGGACAGGGAGAATACTGGGGCCAACGTCCTGACTTTC
CASSQDGGTDRENTGANVLTF